Each of the 26 T cell receptor beta chains below was sequenced from the same sample in a study of cytomegalovirus exposure and HLA in healthy donors. Both 60 Vbeta primers and 13 Jbeta primers went into the PCR. Generated by immunoSEQ multiplex PCR, the TCRdb table keeps only in-frame clones and is missing some. The sample records about 120,000 clones, over 15% being singletons. Sequencing was done on a sample of PBMCs. The source of these receptors is a woman younger than 30 in good health and CMV-seronegative.

The CDR3 DNA sequence: TGTGCCAGCTCACAGACAGGGGGCAGAGATACGCAGTATTTT. Protein product: CASSQTGGRDTQYF. The J gene is TRBJ2-3, the V gene TRBV18, with 10 bases matching TRBD1. This CDR3 is built from 14 residues. The ends lost 4 bases at V and 5 bases at J; junction bases unmatched: 3. Germline CDR1 is KGHSH and CDR2 is LQKENI. Full variable domain (remainder filled in from reference TRBV18 and TRBJ2-3): NAGVMQNPRHLVRRRGQEARLRCSPMKGHSHVYWYRQLPEEGLKFMVYLQKENIIDESGMPKERFSAEFPKEGPSILRIQQVVRGDSAAYFCASSQTGGRDTQYFGPGTRLTVL.

Only a few counts were recorded for this clone. The chain is built from TRBV29-1 and TRBJ2-3; D is undetermined. Germline-derived CDR1 and CDR2 are SQVTM and ANQGSEA. CDR3 length equals 13 residues. Trimming pared 0 bases from V and 4 bases from J, leaving 8 bases between. The DNA of the CDR3 is TGCAGCGTTGAAGATCACTTCCCAGATACGCAGTATTTT. Translating gives CSVEDHFPDTQYF.

The chain couples TRBV4-1 to TRBJ1-1; no firm D call. Germline assignment: CDR1 MGHRA and CDR2 YSYEKL. This CDR3 is built from 15 residues. Between the trimmed V and J ends, which lost 4 bases and 1 base, there was a span of 13 bases. This chain's CDR3 is CASSLLDTPNTEAFF. The CDR3 DNA follows: TGCGCCAGCAGCCTACTCGACACCCCGAACACTGAAGCTTTCTTT.

The chain couples TRBV25-1 to TRBJ2-7; TRBD2 aligns across 8 bases. The CDR3 runs 14 residues. The germline V gene encodes CDR1 MGHDK and CDR2 SYGVNS. With 4 bases clipped from V and 5 bases from J, the junction kept 7 bases outside the gene matches. CDR3: CASSGRLAGNEQYF. CDR3 nucleotides: TGTGCCAGCAGTGGGAGGCTAGCGGGTAACGAGCAGTACTTC.

This clone was recorded a few times. V and J are TRBV5-1 and TRBJ1-1; D might be TRBD1 (6 bases). Germline V gives CDR1 SGHRS, CDR2 YFSETQ. Trimming took 0 bases from V and 5 from J, leaving 14 bases between them. This CDR3 has 15 amino acids. The CDR3, as DNA: TGCGCCAGCAGCTTGGGAGACCAACAGGGAACTGAAGCTTTCTTT. Translation: CASSLGDQQGTEAFF.

This clone was found a few times. The genes are TRBV28 and TRBJ1-1; the D gene is possibly TRBD1 (6 bases). Trimming removed 7 bases from V and 11 bases from J, with 17 bases in between. In germline, CDR1 is MDHEN, CDR2 SYDVKM. The length of the CDR3 is 12 residues. As DNA, the CDR3 is TGTGCCAGCACCCCCGACAGGTTTGTGGCTTTCTTT. Translation gives CASTPDRFVAFF.

The CDR3 spells CASSEARAPNTEAFF. In nucleotides, the CDR3 is TGTGCCAGCAGTGAAGCGAGGGCACCGAACACTGAAGCTTTCTTT. The V gene is TRBV2, the J gene TRBJ1-1; D is unresolved. The CDR3 sequence is 15 residues long. Trimming removed 0 bases at V and 1 base at J, with 9 bases between. The germline V gene encodes CDR1 SNHLY and CDR2 FYNNEI. Using reference TRBV2 and TRBJ1-1 for the parts outside the CDR3, the full variable domain is EPEVTQTPSHQVTQMGQEVILRCVPISNHLYFYWYRQILGQKVEFLVSFYNNEISEKSEIFDDQFSVERPDGSNFTLKIRSTKLEDSAMYFCASSEARAPNTEAFFGQGTRLTVV.

The chain couples TRBV10-3 to TRBJ1-1; D possibly corresponds to TRBD1 (5 bases). Germline CDR1 reads ENHRY; CDR2 reads SYGVKD. Trimming removed 4 bases from V and 4 bases from J, with 7 bases in between. This CDR3 comprises 12 residues. As DNA, the CDR3 is TGTGCCATCAGTGGGGGGGGCACTGAAGCTTTCTTT. It is translated as CAISGGGTEAFF.

This clone has just a few counts. The chain couples TRBV5-1 to TRBJ1-5, with TRBD1 identical over 9 bases. The CDR3 is 18 amino acids. Germline values: CDR1 SGHRS, CDR2 YFSETQ. The junction had 14 bases not matched to a gene; V was cut back by 4 bases and J by 3 bases. As DNA, the CDR3 is TGCGCCAGCAGCCTCAGGACTGGTCGGACAGGGGACAATCAGCCCCAGCATTTT. Protein product: CASSLRTGRTGDNQPQHF.

This clone was observed a handful of times. The V gene is TRBV7-9, the J gene TRBJ1-1, with 8 bases lining up with TRBD1. Looked up from germline, CDR1 is SEHNR and CDR2 is FQNEAQ (reference sequence). The CDR3 runs to 13 residues. V lost 6 bases, J lost 3 bases, and 3 bases stayed unmatched. The CDR3 nucleotides are TGTGCCAGCAGTTACAGGGGGGACACTGAAGCTTTCTTT. Amino acid sequence: CASSYRGDTEAFF. The whole variable domain, filled in from reference TRBV7-9 and TRBJ1-1, reads DTGVSQNPRHKITKRGQNVTFRCDPISEHNRLYWYRQTLGQGPEFLTYFQNEAQLEKSRLLSDRFSAERPKGSFSTLEIQRTEQGDSAMYLCASSYRGDTEAFFGQGTRLTVV.

The chain recombines TRBV28 with TRBJ1-4; tentative D call: TRBD1 (6 bases). The germline gives CDR1 MDHEN, CDR2 SYDVKM. Trimming took 6 bases from V and 3 from J, leaving 11 bases between them. CDR3 size: 14 residues. The CDR3 loop is CASRGHRANEKLFF. The CDR3 DNA sequence: TGTGCCAGCAGGGGACATAGGGCTAATGAAAAACTGTTTTTT.

The gene calls are TRBV19 and TRBJ2-1; TRBD2 aligns across 7 bases. The J segment lost 9 bases and the V segment lost 9 bases, leaving 8 bases of the junction unmatched. Germline V lookup: CDR1 LNHDA, CDR2 SQIVND (reference sequence). The CDR3 runs to 12 residues. The DNA for the CDR3 is TGTGCCAGCAGGACTAGAACCGGTGAGCAGTTCTTC. It is translated as CASRTRTGEQFF.

This rearrangement joins TRBV6-5 to TRBJ2-3; TRBD2 matches 7 bases. Germline V CDR1 and CDR2: MNHEY, SVGAGI. The CDR3 contains 14 residues. V was clipped by 8 bases and J by 8 bases; unmatched bases: 13. In DNA, the CDR3 is TGTGCCAGCTCTGGCGGGAGTGGAGGGGTTACGCAGTATTTT. This codes for CASSGGSGGVTQYF.

V gene TRBV30 combines with J gene TRBJ2-7; possibly TRBD1 for D (5 bases). The CDR3 length is 16 residues. With 0 bases removed from V and 0 bases from J, the gap between germline ends came to 15 bases. CDR1 is GTSNPN, CDR2 SVGIG, per germline (reference sequence). This CDR3 is CAWSVLGHAPSYEQYF. The CDR3, as DNA: TGTGCCTGGAGTGTACTCGGACATGCCCCCTCCTACGAGCAGTACTTC. The whole variable domain, remainder taken from reference TRBV30 and TRBJ2-7, is SQTIHQWPATLVQPVGSPLSLECTVEGTSNPNLYWYRQAAGRGLQLLFYSVGIGQISSEVPQNLSASRPQDRQFILSSKKLLLSDSGFYLCAWSVLGHAPSYEQYFGPGTRLTVT.

This clone was seen only a few times. The V call is TRBV11-2, the J call TRBJ1-1, with 8 bases identical to TRBD1. This CDR3 has 14 amino acids. Germline V gene data show CDR1 as SGHAT and CDR2 as FQNNGV. V lost 8 bases to trimming and J lost 6 bases; unmatched junction nucleotides: 11. CDR3 protein: CASSAPRTGSEAFF. The CDR3 DNA sequence: TGTGCCAGCTCCGCTCCCAGGACAGGGTCTGAAGCTTTCTTT.

The chain uses TRBV7-8 and TRBJ2-5; D possibly corresponds to TRBD2 (5 bases). V was shortened by 1 base and J by 1 base, with 7 bases between the two germline ends. The CDR3 is 14 amino acids. CDR1 and CDR2 from the germline V gene are SGHVS and FQNEAQ. CDR3 loop: CASSLGTAQETQYF. CDR3 coding DNA: TGTGCCAGCAGCTTAGGGACTGCCCAAGAGACCCAGTACTTC. The entire variable domain, with the rest obtained from reference TRBV7-8 and TRBJ2-5, is as follows: GAGVSQSPRYKVAKRGQDVALRCDPISGHVSLFWYQQALGQGPEFLTYFQNEAQLDKSGLPSDRFFAERPEGSVSTLKIQRTQQEDSAVYLCASSLGTAQETQYFGPGTRLLVL.

This clone occurred a few times. This sequence joins TRBV7-2 and TRBJ2-5; the match to TRBD1 covers 9 bases. The CDR3 totals 15 residues. Germline CDR1 is SGHTA and CDR2 is FQGNSA. Losses at the gene ends were 5 bases for V and 1 base for J; bases not matched to a gene: 5. The CDR3 DNA sequence: TGTGCCAGCAGCGCCCAGACAGGGGGCCAAGAGACCCAGTACTTC. It yields the protein CASSAQTGGQETQYF.

The chain is built from TRBV6-1 and TRBJ2-1; tentative D call: TRBD1 (6 bases). CDR3 length: 13 amino acids. Germline V gene sequence: CDR1 MNHNS, CDR2 SASEGT. V lost 2 bases and J 9 bases, leaving 11 bases between the germline ends. CDR3: CASSENRVVEQFF. DNA of the CDR3: TGTGCCAGCAGTGAAAACAGGGTGGTTGAGCAGTTCTTC.

This clone was detected only a few times. The chain employs TRBV10-3 and TRBJ1-1, with TRBD1 matching over 7 bases. The ends lost 2 bases at V and 1 base at J; junction bases unmatched: 7. This CDR3 has 16 amino acids. The germline gives CDR1 ENHRY, CDR2 SYGVKD. The CDR3 loop reads CAISERGAGGNTEAFF. CDR3 bases: TGTGCCATCAGTGAGAGGGGGGCAGGGGGGAACACTGAAGCTTTCTTT.

This clone has only a few counts. The chain uses TRBV27 and TRBJ2-5; 8 bases align to TRBD2. The end of the DNA is better explained by TRBJ2-7, so the J call may be wrong. The CDR3 consists of 15 residues. Germline V gene sequence: CDR1 MNHEY, CDR2 SMNVEV (reference sequence). The CDR3 loop reads CASSSQAGASYEQYF. CDR3 DNA: TGTGCCAGCAGTTCCCAAGCGGGAGCTAGCTACGAGCAGTACTTC.

This clone has only a few counts. The genes are TRBV9 and TRBJ1-1; D might be TRBD1 (5 bases). Germline V gene data show CDR1 as SGDLS and CDR2 as YYNGEE. This CDR3 has 13 residues. Deletions cut 4 bases from V and 4 bases from J, with 11 bases between. The CDR3 bases are TGTGCCAGCAGCTTCCGGGGGAGCACTGAAGCTTTCTTT. Translation: CASSFRGSTEAFF.

V usage is TRBV6-1 and J usage is TRBJ1-6, with D maybe TRBD1 (6 bases). The V end was cut by 6 bases, the J end by 7 bases, with 13 bases between. Germline loops: CDR1 MNHNS, CDR2 SASEGT. This CDR3 comprises 14 residues. The DNA of the CDR3 is TGTGCCAGCAGCGGTAACAGGGTAAATTCACCCCTCCACTTT. Translated: CASSGNRVNSPLHF.

The V and J genes are TRBV4-1 and TRBJ1-2; 12 bases map to TRBD1. The CDR3 has 17 residues. Germline CDR1 is MGHRA and CDR2 is YSYEKL. J lost 7 bases, V lost 3 bases, and 12 bases had no gene match. This CDR3 is CASSHPRDRGRVTGYTF. In DNA, the CDR3 is TGCGCCAGCAGCCATCCCAGGGACAGGGGGCGCGTAACTGGCTACACCTTC.

This clone has more than one count but fewer than ten. This chain connects TRBV18 to TRBJ2-1, with TRBD2 identical over 8 bases. Germline V gives CDR1 KGHSH, CDR2 LQKENI. CDR3 size: 15 residues. The J segment lost 9 bases and the V segment lost 0 bases, leaving 7 bases of the junction unmatched. The chain's CDR3 is CASSPPPSGSFEQFF. In DNA form, the CDR3 reads TGTGCCAGCTCACCACCTCCAAGCGGGAGTTTTGAGCAGTTCTTC.

A few counts support this clone. In nucleotides, the CDR3 is TGTGCCAGTAGTTACAGTACGGACTCTGGAAACACCATATATTTT. This translates into CASSYSTDSGNTIYF. The V call is TRBV19, the J call TRBJ1-3, with D uncertain. V lost 5 bases to trimming and J lost 0 bases, with 11 bases between them. The germline V gene has CDR1 LNHDA and CDR2 SQIVND (reference sequence). The CDR3 runs 15 residues.

The V call is TRBV5-4, the J call TRBJ2-4; 7 bases agree with TRBD1. The trim removed 4 bases at V and 2 bases at J, leaving 9 bases unmatched. CDR1 is SGHNT, CDR2 YYREEE, per germline (reference sequence). The CDR3 contains 16 residues. The CDR3 here is CASSNKQGKTKNIQYF. The CDR3 DNA follows: TGTGCCAGCAGCAACAAACAGGGGAAAACCAAAAACATTCAGTACTTC. Combining the CDR3 with reference TRBV5-4 and TRBJ2-4 gives the whole variable domain ETGVTQSPTHLIKTRGQQVTLRCSSQSGHNTVSWYQQALGQGPQFIFQYYREEENGRGNFPPRFSGLQFPNYSSELNVNALELDDSALYLCASSNKQGKTKNIQYFGAGTRLSVL.